Below are 27 T cell receptor beta chains sequenced from a single sample in a study of regulatory T cells in long-lasting Graves disease. Arm-PCR with iRepertoire HTBI primers amplified the CDR3 regions for these TCR beta libraries. TCRdb re-analysed the multiplex PCR reads in MiXCR, keeping a single row per CDR3 protein. The repertoire consists of approximately 500,000 distinct CDR3 sequences, with 20% to 25% occurring once and the leading ten covering 6.5% to 9%. Time point indicated: persistent/refractory GD, antithyroid drugs over 5 years with positive TRAb. The TCR library was made from RNA that had been extracted from PBMCs in TRIzol. This material consisted of peripheral blood mononuclear cells (PBMCs), taken when the disease was refractory, from a patient treated with antithyroid drugs. The receptor source for this set is a female donor with Graves disease.

The sample holds many counts of this clonotype. V is TRBV6-1 and J is TRBJ1-1; D is ambiguous. V was clipped by 8 bases and J by 4 bases, with 14 bases between them. Germline V gene lookup returns CDR1 MNHNS and CDR2 SASEGT. The CDR3 contains 13 residues. The CDR3 coding sequence is TGTGCCAGCCTCTGGGGTGAGGGCACTGAAGCTTTCTTT. Amino acid sequence: CASLWGEGTEAFF.

This clonotype was observed a few times. The genes are TRBV7-9 and TRBJ2-2; 10 nucleotides align to TRBD1. With V trimmed by 5 bases and J by 0 bases, 12 bases remained unmatched. The CDR3 contains 19 residues. Germline V gives CDR1 SEHNR, CDR2 FQNEAQ (reference sequence). CDR3 bases: TGTGCCAGCAGCATGCCGGGACAGGGGATGGGACCGAACACCGGGGAGCTGTTTTTT. Translating gives CASSMPGQGMGPNTGELFF.

This clonotype was detected a few times. The chain employs TRBV12-3 or TRBV12-4 and TRBJ1-1, with a possible D match to TRBD1 (5 bases). V was pared by 0 bases and J by 4 bases, with 15 bases between. The CDR3 runs to 16 residues. The CDR3 DNA is TGTGCCAGCAGTTTAGCCCTAAGGGTGGGGGGCACTGAAGCTTTCTTT. Its protein is CASSLALRVGGTEAFF.

This clonotype appeared many times. The V gene is TRBV6-5, the J gene TRBJ2-2, with D unclear. The CDR3 sequence is 17 residues long. From germline, CDR1 is MNHEY and CDR2 SVGAGI. V lost 0 bases to trimming and J lost 0 bases, with 11 bases between them. CDR3 DNA: TGTGCCAGCAGTTACTCGGGTGTGTCCTCGAACACCGGGGAGCTGTTTTTT. Its translation: CASSYSGVSSNTGELFF.

On this clonotype itself: This may be a read error: a much more frequent sequence differs by one nucleotide. V gene TRBV12-3 or TRBV12-4 combines with J gene TRBJ2-5; unclear D gene. Trimming removed 5 bases at V and 4 bases at J, with 17 bases between. This CDR3 has 15 amino acids. CDR3 sequence: CASSDTGPRGETQYF. The CDR3 DNA is TGTGCCAGCAGTGACACGGGCCCCCGTGGAGAGACCCAGTACTTC.

This clonotype was counted many times. The rearrangement joins TRBV12-3 or TRBV12-4 to TRBJ2-7; 10 bases are a match to TRBD1. The CDR3 is 14 residues long. J lost 2 bases, V lost 6 bases, and 4 bases had no gene match. CDR3: CASSPGTGAYEQYF. CDR3 DNA sequence: TGTGCCAGCAGCCCCGGGACAGGGGCCTACGAGCAGTACTTC.

This clonotype was seen only a few times. Here the CDR3 DNA reads TGTGCCAGCAGCTTGCCCCCAGGGGGGAACTCACCCCTCCACTTT. This translates into CASSLPPGGNSPLHF. J is TRBJ1-6 and V is TRBV11-3; 7 bases match TRBD1. J was trimmed by 10 bases and V by 3 bases; bases with no gene match: 9. Germline V gene lookup returns CDR1 SGHNT and CDR2 YENEEA. This CDR3 has 15 residues.

This clonotype appeared many times. The chain has TRBV12-3 or TRBV12-4 and TRBJ1-6; 8 bases match TRBD1. Trimming took 6 bases from V and 8 from J; bases not matched to a gene: 15. The CDR3 loop spans 17 amino acids. Written as DNA, the CDR3 is TGTGCCAGCAGCCTGGATACCTGGACAGGGAGAGATTCACCCCTCCACTTT. It yields the protein CASSLDTWTGRDSPLHF.

The V call is TRBV7-8, the J call TRBJ2-5; D is uncertain. The germline gives CDR1 SGHVS, CDR2 FQNEAQ. CDR3 length: 15 residues. The V end was cut by 4 bases, the J end by 1 base, with 13 bases between. CDR3 DNA: TGTGCCAGCAGCTCCCTCGGAGCTGCCCAAGAGACCCAGTACTTC. It encodes CASSSLGAAQETQYF.

This clonotype occurred many times. V and J are TRBV28 and TRBJ1-6, with D tentatively TRBD1 (6 bases). Germline V gene lookup returns CDR1 MDHEN and CDR2 SYDVKM. The V gene lost 6 bases and the J gene lost 5 bases, with 11 bases spanning the gap. The CDR3 extends over 14 amino acids. CDR3 in amino acids: CASRGARDNSPLHF. The DNA for the CDR3 is TGTGCCAGCAGGGGGGCGCGAGATAATTCACCCCTCCACTTT. Full variable domain (remainder filled in from reference TRBV28 and TRBJ1-6): DVKVTQSSRYLVKRTGEKVFLECVQDMDHENMFWYRQDPGLGLRLIYFSYDVKMKEKGDIPEGYSVSREKKERFSLILESASTNQTSMYLCASRGARDNSPLHFGNGTRLTVT.

The V call is TRBV5-1, the J call TRBJ1-2; D is perhaps TRBD1 (6 bases). Trimming took 4 bases from V and 6 from J, leaving 13 bases between them. The CDR3 covers 13 residues. Per germline, CDR1 SGHRS and CDR2 YFSETQ. CDR3 DNA: TGCGCCAGCAGCCGATCGGACAGCCATGGCTACACCTTC. Protein product: CASSRSDSHGYTF. Drawing the rest from reference TRBV5-1 and TRBJ1-2, the complete variable domain is KAGVTQTPRYLIKTRGQQVTLSCSPISGHRSVSWYQQTPGQGLQFLFEYFSETQRNKGNFPGRFSGRQFSNSRSEMNVSTLELGDSALYLCASSRSDSHGYTFGSGTRLTVV.

This clonotype was found a few times. The chain uses TRBV29-1 and TRBJ1-1; D remains unclear. CDR3 length: 13 amino acids. V was pared by 8 bases and J by 3 bases, with 16 bases between. Germline V gives CDR1 SQVTM, CDR2 ANQGSEA. CDR3 nucleotide sequence: TGCAGCTCCCGGGTCGTGGTTGACACTGAAGCTTTCTTT. Its protein is CSSRVVVDTEAFF. The variable domain in full, with the rest retrieved from reference TRBV29-1 and TRBJ1-1, is SAVISQKPSRDICQRGTSLTIQCQVDSQVTMMFWYRQQPGQSLTLIATANQGSEATYESGFVIDKFPISRPNLTFSTLTVSNMSPEDSSIYLCSSRVVVDTEAFFGQGTRLTVV.

This clonotype was counted ten times or more. The chain carries TRBV2 and TRBJ1-1; 9 nucleotides match TRBD1. In germline, CDR1 is SNHLY, CDR2 FYNNEI. The CDR3 has 16 amino acids. V was clipped by 3 bases and J by 5 bases; unmatched bases: 10. CDR3 sequence: CASSDLGTGKNTEAFF. CDR3 nucleotides: TGTGCCAGCAGTGACCTCGGGACAGGGAAAAATACTGAAGCTTTCTTT.

This clonotype showed up many times. This sequence joins TRBV28 and TRBJ1-2; D ambiguous. The V and J ends lost 5 bases and 5 bases respectively, with 9 bases between them. The CDR3 length is 12 residues. CDR1 and CDR2 (germline): MDHEN, SYDVKM. DNA of the CDR3: TGTGCCAGCAGTCCTACATGGTATGGCTACACCTTC. It codes for CASSPTWYGYTF.

There are many counts of this clonotype. V and J are TRBV19 and TRBJ1-6, with TRBD1 as a possible D gene (5 bases). CDR3 length: 15 amino acids. V lost 5 bases, J lost 9 bases, and 17 bases lay in between. The germline CDR1 and CDR2 sequences are LNHDA and SQIVND (reference sequence). In DNA form, the CDR3 reads TGTGCCAGTAGTGACCAGACAGATTTCACTTCACCCCTCCACTTT. Protein sequence: CASSDQTDFTSPLHF.

This clonotype was counted ten times or more. The chain recombines TRBV6-1 with TRBJ2-4, with TRBD1 as a possible D gene (5 bases). Per the germline V gene, CDR1 is MNHNS and CDR2 is SASEGT. The V end was cut by 3 bases, the J end by 0 bases, with 21 bases between. The CDR3 length is 19 residues. CDR3 nucleotides: TGTGCCAGCAGTGATTTAGGGGTTAGGATGACTCTAGCCAAAAACATTCAGTACTTC. Translated: CASSDLGVRMTLAKNIQYF.

In its sample, this clonotype was seen a few times. A much larger clone lies one base from this, so it may be a read error. The chain is built from TRBV27 and TRBJ1-4, with 7 bases aligning to TRBD1. The CDR3 spans 18 residues. Germline lookup yields CDR1 MNHEY and CDR2 SMNVEV (reference sequence). The CDR3 nucleotides read TGTGCCAACAGTTTACAGGGGCCCTACGTGGGGACTAATGAAAAACTGTTTTTT. Its protein product is CANSLQGPYVGTNEKLFF.

This clonotype appeared many times. V is TRBV6-5 and J is TRBJ2-7; tentatively, D is TRBD1 (6 bases). Trimming left V 2 bases short and J 0 bases short, with 8 bases between. Germline V lookup: CDR1 MNHEY, CDR2 SVGAGI. The CDR3 spans 14 residues. The CDR3 DNA reads TGTGCCAGCAGTTACAGGGGGAACTCCTACGAGCAGTACTTC. It codes for CASSYRGNSYEQYF.

The rearrangement uses TRBV4-3 and TRBJ2-6, with D unresolved. Trimming shortened V by 4 bases and J by 0 bases, and 10 bases separated the two germline ends. CDR3 length equals 16 residues. Germline V lookup: CDR1 LGHNA, CDR2 YSLEER. The DNA of the CDR3 is TGCGCCAGCAGCCTTCGACTGGACTCTGGGGCCAACGTCCTGACTTTC. Translating gives CASSLRLDSGANVLTF.

The rearrangement links TRBV12-3 or TRBV12-4 to TRBJ2-7; 9 bases are shared with TRBD1. With V trimmed by 4 bases and J by 7 bases, 8 bases remained unmatched. This CDR3 is 14 amino acids long. CDR3 protein: CASSSLWTGDEQYF. DNA of the CDR3: TGTGCCAGCAGTTCTCTCTGGACAGGGGATGAGCAGTACTTC.

This clonotype came up many times. The chain is built from TRBV28 and TRBJ2-7; D is unclear. Germline lookup yields CDR1 MDHEN and CDR2 SYDVKM. The CDR3 loop spans 11 amino acids. V was trimmed by 5 bases and J by 4 bases, leaving 6 bases between them. The CDR3 region is CASSPLYEQYF. CDR3 in DNA: TGTGCCAGCAGTCCCCTTTACGAGCAGTACTTC.

On this clonotype: A much more abundant neighbour one base away suggests this may be a read error. In DNA, the CDR3 is TGTGCCAGCAGCTTGACGGTAGAGAGGGAGCAGTACTTC. Translating gives CASSLTVEREQYF. This chain joins TRBV11-2 and TRBJ2-7; unclear D gene. Germline V CDR1 and CDR2: SGHAT, FQNNGV. Trimming removed 3 bases from V and 7 bases from J, with 13 bases in between. The CDR3 has 13 amino acids.

In this sample, this clonotype turned up a few times. V usage is TRBV12-3 or TRBV12-4 and J usage is TRBJ2-5, with 7 bases fitting TRBD1. The CDR3 is made up of 14 amino acids. V trimming: 4 bases; J trimming: 5 bases; junction bases outside the gene matches: 7. The DNA for the CDR3 is TGTGCCAGCAGTTCCGGCAGGGGGATGGAGACCCAGTACTTC. Its translation is CASSSGRGMETQYF.

V gene TRBV10-3 combines with J gene TRBJ2-7, with 10 nucleotides matching TRBD2. Germline CDR1 reads ENHRY; CDR2 reads SYGVKD. V was clipped by 6 bases and J by 2 bases; unmatched bases: 4. The CDR3 is made up of 14 amino acids. In DNA, the CDR3 is TGTGCCATCAGAGGGACTAGCGAGACCTACGAGCAGTACTTC. Translation gives CAIRGTSETYEQYF.

This clonotype was observed a few times. The chain is built from TRBV15 and TRBJ2-7, with D maybe TRBD2 (5 bases). The CDR3 spans 17 residues. Germline V lookup: CDR1 LNHNV, CDR2 YYDKDF (reference sequence). The V end was cut by 0 bases, the J end by 0 bases, with 15 bases between. The CDR3 sequence: CATSRDLPGDYSYEQYF. The CDR3 nucleotides read TGTGCCACCAGCAGAGATTTACCAGGAGACTACTCCTACGAGCAGTACTTC.

Ten or more counts support this clonotype. V usage is TRBV20-1 and J usage is TRBJ2-5, with D hard to call. With 0 bases removed from V and 7 bases from J, the gap between germline ends came to 15 bases. There are 14 residues in the CDR3. Looked up from germline, CDR1 is DFQATT and CDR2 is SNEGSKA (reference sequence). Here the CDR3 DNA reads TGCAGTGCTAGAGAGTCGTGGGGTCCCGGGACCCAGTACTTC. It is translated as CSARESWGPGTQYF.

The rearrangement joins TRBV12-3 or TRBV12-4 to TRBJ2-7; 9 nucleotides align to TRBD2. This CDR3 comprises 16 residues. V lost 8 bases to trimming and J lost 6 bases; unmatched junction nucleotides: 17. The CDR3: CASSPLPAGGGGEQYF. The CDR3 nucleotides read TGTGCCAGCTCACCACTCCCCGCGGGAGGGGGGGGCGAGCAGTACTTC.